The 2 T cell receptor beta chains listed next were all sequenced from one sample in a study of T cells in Graves' hyperthyroidism and ophthalmopathy. RNA transcripts gave rise to amplified TCR beta CDR3 regions. HTBI primers were used for first-round RT-PCR of the TCR CDR3. TCRdb re-derived calls from the multiplex PCR reads in MiXCR, one entry per CDR3 protein. There are about half a million distinct CDR3 sequences in the sample; around 15% occur only once, and approximately 30% lies in the top ten. Sample: blood. Receptor source: a woman aged 25 to 39 with Graves' ophthalmopathy.

The CDR3 nucleotides are TGTGCCAGCAGCCAAGACCCGGGACAGGGGGAGACCCAGTACTTC. This codes for CASSQDPGQGETQYF. This chain uses TRBV3-1 with TRBJ2-5, with 10 bases aligning to TRBD1. The CDR3 extends over 15 amino acids. Germline V gene lookup returns CDR1 LGHDT and CDR2 YNNKEL (reference sequence). V gave up 0 bases and J gave up 5 bases; unmatched junction bases: 3.

In this sample, this clonotype turned up a few times. This chain joins TRBV6-1 and TRBJ2-7, with TRBD2 matching over 10 bases. The CDR3 length is 15 residues. The germline V gene encodes CDR1 MNHNS and CDR2 SASEGT. Unmatched junction bases numbered 3, after V lost 2 bases and J lost 2 bases. Here the CDR3 DNA reads TGTGCCAGCAGTGAACTAGCGGGGGTCACCTACGAGCAGTACTTC. This sequence encodes CASSELAGVTYEQYF.